This TCR beta chain was sequenced for a study of shared clonotypes between healthy human individuals. Genomic DNA per cell subset filled all wells of several immunoSEQ plates. Profiled with immunoSEQ multiplex PCR; TCRdb holds only in-frame clones, not every one. The table lists roughly 1,000,000 clones, around three quarters of them singletons. Donors comprised healthy HIV-negative adults lacking recent acute infections or vaccinations. Study-level findings and limits: Clonotypes shared by all four donors outscored non-shared clonotypes in generation probability.

For this clone: Its antigen is not identified.

Germline assignment: CDR1 SGHVS and CDR2 FNYEAQ. V lost 7 bases, J lost 4 bases, and 11 bases lay in between. The length of the CDR3 is 14 residues. This clonotype was obtained from a young man in good health. Some clones in this sample may be carry-over from other donors' samples. The chain employs TRBV7-6 and TRBJ2-6; D possibly corresponds to TRBD1 (5 bases). The sample taken for sequencing was memory CD4+ T cells from PBMCs. Subset defined: CD45RA-negative fraction. CDR3 sequence: CASKGVSGANVLTF. CDR3 DNA sequence: TGTGCCAGCAAAGGGGTTTCGGGGGCCAACGTCCTGACTTTC. Full variable domain (missing parts from reference TRBV7-6 and TRBJ2-6): GAGVSQSPRYKVTKRGQDVALRCDPISGHVSLYWYRQALGQGPEFLTYFNYEAQQDKSGLPNDRFSAERPEGSISTLTIQRTEQRDSAMYRCASKGVSGANVLTFGAGSRLTVL.